The 30 T cell receptor beta chains below were found in one sample sequenced in a study of beta chain features in type 1 diabetes. cDNA synthesis used the whole RNA isolate, giving expressed TCRB sequences. Generated by immunoSEQ multiplex PCR, the TCRdb table keeps only in-frame clones and is missing some. The sample includes under 450,000 clones, roughly 14% of them seen just once. Sequenced input: naive CD4+ T cells from blood. These receptors originate from a man aged 30-40 years in good health.

Here the CDR3 reads CASSLAENPYEQYF. In nucleotides, the CDR3 is TGTGCCAGCAGCTTAGCGGAGAACCCCTACGAGCAGTACTTC. This chain uses TRBV7-2 with TRBJ2-7, with D unresolved. Trimming took 0 bases from V and 2 from J, leaving 8 bases between them. Germline V gene data show CDR1 as SGHTA and CDR2 as FQGNSA. The CDR3 has 14 residues.

This clone occurred a few times. The J gene is TRBJ2-7, the V gene TRBV6-6; TRBD1 matches at 10 bases. With V trimmed by 7 bases and J by 6 bases, 9 bases remained unmatched. Germline CDR1 and CDR2: MNHNY and SVGAGI (reference sequence). This CDR3 has 14 amino acids. CDR3 sequence reads: CASTGSGTGAEQYF. The CDR3 bases are TGTGCCAGCACCGGGAGCGGGACAGGGGCCGAGCAGTACTTC.

This clone was counted only a few times. The chain uses TRBV7-2 and TRBJ2-7, with 11 bases that match TRBD1. The CDR3 has 15 amino acids. Germline CDR1 is SGHTA and CDR2 is FQGNSA. V lost 8 bases and J lost 1; bases outside the gene matches: 7. CDR3 loop: CASVPGTGGSYEQYF. DNA of the CDR3: TGTGCCAGCGTCCCTGGGACAGGGGGATCCTACGAGCAGTACTTC.

The V gene is TRBV2, the J gene TRBJ2-7; weak D call: TRBD1 (6 bases). Germline CDR1 is SNHLY and CDR2 is FYNNEI. This CDR3 is 14 amino acids long. The V end was cut by 4 bases, the J end by 6 bases, with 16 bases between. The CDR3 DNA is TGTGCCAGCAGTGCTGAGGGGGTAGGCGGCGAGCAGTACTTC. Protein: CASSAEGVGGEQYF. Filled out from reference TRBV2 and TRBJ2-7, the complete variable domain reads EPEVTQTPSHQVTQMGQEVILRCVPISNHLYFYWYRQILGQKVEFLVSFYNNEISEKSEIFDDQFSVERPDGSNFTLKIRSTKLEDSAMYFCASSAEGVGGEQYFGPGTRLTVT.

CDR3 DNA: TGCGCCAGCAGCTCCCTAGCGGGATTTACTGAGCAGTTCTTC. Amino acid sequence: CASSSLAGFTEQFF. V is TRBV5-1 and J is TRBJ2-1, with 9 bases matching TRBD2. Germline trimming cut 3 bases from V and 9 bases from J; bases unmatched to any gene: 7. Germline lookup yields CDR1 SGHRS and CDR2 YFSETQ. The CDR3 sequence is 14 residues long.

This clone has only a few counts. Written as DNA, the CDR3 is TGTGCCGCGGGACAGGGCCGGTTCGGCGAGCAGTACGTC. Translating gives CAAGQGRFGEQYV. This chain joins TRBV6-6 and TRBJ2-7; 9 bases are a match to TRBD1. V lost 11 bases, J lost 6 bases, and 11 bases stayed unmatched. CDR3 length equals 13 residues. Germline V gene lookup returns CDR1 MNHNY and CDR2 SVGAGI (reference sequence).

This clone was detected only a few times. The chain has TRBV5-6 and TRBJ2-2, with D unresolved. Germline V gene data show CDR1 as SGHDT and CDR2 as YYEEEE. The CDR3 spans 14 residues. The V gene lost 4 bases and the J gene lost 6 bases, with 13 bases spanning the gap. The CDR3 sequence is CASSRGLLSGELFF. The CDR3 DNA is TGTGCCAGCAGCCGCGGTCTGCTTTCCGGGGAGCTGTTTTTT.

The chain has TRBV4-3 and TRBJ1-2; D gene uncertain. The CDR3 covers 13 residues. V shed 1 base and J shed 6 bases, with 9 bases lying between them. The V gene's germline CDR1 is LGHNA and CDR2 YSLEER. CDR3 amino acids: CASSQAGGNGYTF. DNA of the CDR3: TGCGCCAGCAGCCAAGCTGGAGGGAATGGCTACACCTTC.

The chain links TRBV30 to TRBJ2-1, with 12 bases identical to TRBD2. Looked up from germline, CDR1 is GTSNPN and CDR2 is SVGIG (reference sequence). With 5 bases clipped from V and 1 base from J, the junction kept 6 bases outside the gene matches. CDR3 size: 16 residues. The CDR3 loop reads CAWSRTSGKSYNEQFF. Written as DNA, the CDR3 is TGTGCCTGGTCTCGGACTAGCGGGAAATCCTACAATGAGCAGTTCTTC. The full variable domain, its missing parts supplied by reference TRBV30 and TRBJ2-1, is SQTIHQWPATLVQPVGSPLSLECTVEGTSNPNLYWYRQAAGRGLQLLFYSVGIGQISSEVPQNLSASRPQDRQFILSSKKLLLSDSGFYLCAWSRTSGKSYNEQFFGPGTRLTVL.

The table lists this clone with a few counts. V usage is TRBV14 and J usage is TRBJ1-6, with 9 bases matching TRBD1. The CDR3 extends over 16 amino acids. Germline V gives CDR1 SGHDN, CDR2 FVKESK. Trimming cost V 3 bases and J 9 bases; bases outside gene matches: 9. DNA for the CDR3: TGTGCCAGCAGCCAGCCTCCGGGACAGGGCGCTTCACCCCTCCACTTT. Its protein is CASSQPPGQGASPLHF.

The CDR3 DNA follows: TGTGCCAGCAGCTTAGGAACTAGCGGAGACATTCAGTACTTC. This translates into CASSLGTSGDIQYF. J is TRBJ2-4 and V is TRBV7-9; 8 bases map to TRBD2. Trimming took 1 base from V and 8 from J; bases not matched to a gene: 4. The germline CDR1 and CDR2 sequences are SEHNR and FQNEAQ (reference sequence). The CDR3 is 14 residues long.

The sample holds a few counts of this clone. This sequence joins TRBV5-1 and TRBJ1-1; TRBD1 is a possible D gene (5 bases). Germline CDR1 is SGHRS and CDR2 is YFSETQ. V lost 6 bases and J 4 bases, leaving 13 bases between the germline ends. This CDR3 is built from 13 residues. Written as DNA, the CDR3 is TGCGCCAGCACTTTGGACGGGGCCACTGAAGCTTTCTTT. The encoded protein is CASTLDGATEAFF.

This chain uses TRBV19 with TRBJ2-7; perhaps TRBD2 as D (6 bases). V lost 7 bases to trimming and J lost 0 bases, with 16 bases between them. The CDR3 runs 15 residues. From germline, CDR1 is LNHDA and CDR2 SQIVND (reference sequence). The CDR3 DNA follows: TGTGCCAGTACCACGGGTGGGGGACTCTCCTACGAGCAGTACTTC. Its protein product is CASTTGGGLSYEQYF.

This clone has only a few counts. J is TRBJ2-7 and V is TRBV7-9; 9 bases fit TRBD2. CDR1 is SEHNR, CDR2 FQNEAQ, per germline (reference sequence). The CDR3 has 16 residues. V lost 5 bases and J lost 5; bases outside the gene matches: 13. The CDR3 loop is CASSLGAAGGPDEQYV. CDR3 bases: TGTGCCAGCAGCCTCGGAGCGGCGGGAGGGCCCGACGAGCAGTACGTC.

This clone has only a few counts. This chain joins TRBV7-9 and TRBJ2-3; 8 bases are a match to TRBD2. The germline V gene encodes CDR1 SEHNR and CDR2 FQNEAQ (reference sequence). V lost 4 bases and J lost 0; bases outside the gene matches: 6. CDR3 size: 16 residues. CDR3 loop: CASSSPGGASTDTQYF. For the CDR3, the DNA is TGTGCCAGCAGCTCTCCCGGGGGGGCGAGCACAGATACGCAGTATTTT.

The V and J genes are TRBV5-6 and TRBJ1-5; TRBD1 aligns across 9 bases. The CDR3 extends over 15 amino acids. Unmatched junction bases numbered 9, after V lost 4 bases and J lost 7 bases. From germline, CDR1 is SGHDT and CDR2 YYEEEE. As DNA, the CDR3 is TGTGCCAGCAGCATCGGGACAGGGCTTTTACAGCCCCAGCATTTT. Translating it yields CASSIGTGLLQPQHF.

V and J are TRBV29-1 and TRBJ2-3, with TRBD1 as a possible D gene (8 bases). The CDR3 is 16 residues long. The V and J ends lost 3 bases and 6 bases respectively, with 22 bases between them. Germline-derived CDR1 and CDR2 are SQVTM and ANQGSEA. CDR3 loop: CSVDRLNGQGGDTQYF. The CDR3, as DNA: TGCAGCGTTGATCGTCTAAACGGACAGGGAGGGGATACGCAGTATTTT.

This clone has only a few counts. This chain connects TRBV30 to TRBJ1-2; possibly TRBD1 for D (6 bases). The V end was cut by 2 bases, the J end by 6 bases, with 13 bases between. The CDR3 has 13 amino acids. Germline V gene lookup returns CDR1 GTSNPN and CDR2 SVGIG (reference sequence). The CDR3 here is CAWSRVRGNGYTF. As DNA, the CDR3 is TGTGCCTGGAGTCGGGTTAGGGGGAATGGCTACACCTTC.

The rearrangement uses TRBV4-2 and TRBJ1-2; D perhaps matches TRBD1 (5 bases). The ends were cut back, 0 bases at V and 6 bases at J, with 11 bases in the middle. Germline CDR1 is LGHNA and CDR2 is YNFKEQ. This CDR3 is built from 14 residues. The DNA of the CDR3 is TGTGCCAGCAGCCAAGATGGAAAAGGGGATGGCTACACCTTC. It translates to CASSQDGKGDGYTF.

This clone was seen only a few times. At the DNA level, this CDR3 is encoded by other sequences in the same sample as well. The chain recombines TRBV20-1 with TRBJ1-1; D not resolved. The ends were cut back, 6 bases at V and 2 bases at J, with 7 bases in the middle. CDR1 and CDR2 (germline): DFQATT, SNEGSKA (reference sequence). The CDR3 covers 11 residues. CDR3 residues: CSAGGNTEAFF. DNA of the CDR3: TGCAGTGCAGGCGGAAACACTGAAGCTTTCTTT.

This clone occurred a few times. The chain couples TRBV4-3 to TRBJ1-2; D uncertain. Germline assignment: CDR1 LGHNA and CDR2 YSLEER. The CDR3 loop spans 13 amino acids. Trimming left V 1 base short and J 9 bases short, with 12 bases between. CDR3 in amino acids: CASSQADGGSYTF. The CDR3 DNA reads as TGCGCCAGCAGCCAAGCCGACGGCGGCAGCTACACCTTC.

The table lists this clone with a few counts. This rearrangement joins TRBV28 to TRBJ2-4; D might be TRBD1 (5 bases). The CDR3 runs 14 residues. Deletions cut 4 bases from V and 0 bases from J, with 7 bases between. Per germline, CDR1 MDHEN and CDR2 SYDVKM. This CDR3 is CASSYQGAKNIQYF. The CDR3 bases are TGTGCCAGCAGTTACCAGGGAGCCAAAAACATTCAGTACTTC.

The chain uses TRBV4-3 and TRBJ2-1, with TRBD1 as a possible D gene (6 bases). Between the trimmed V and J ends, which lost 2 bases and 10 bases, there was a span of 18 bases. CDR3 length: 15 amino acids. Germline V gene sequence: CDR1 LGHNA, CDR2 YSLEER. The DNA of the CDR3 is TGCGCCAGCAGCCAACTCGAGGGGCAGGGGCTGGAGCAGTTCTTC. Amino acids: CASSQLEGQGLEQFF.

The chain has TRBV30 and TRBJ2-2; 8 bases agree with TRBD1. V gave up 2 bases and J gave up 6 bases; unmatched junction bases: 11. The CDR3 length is 16 residues. Germline CDR1 and CDR2: GTSNPN and SVGIG (reference sequence). The CDR3 reads CAWSYRTGIRAGELFF. The DNA for the CDR3 is TGTGCCTGGAGTTATAGGACAGGGATTCGGGCCGGGGAGCTGTTTTTT.

The chain is built from TRBV7-9 and TRBJ2-5; D not certain. The CDR3 covers 17 residues. Per germline, CDR1 SEHNR and CDR2 FQNEAQ (reference sequence). Trimming left V 0 bases short and J 2 bases short, with 16 bases between. The CDR3 nucleotides are TGTGCCAGCAGCTTAGCGCCTGGAACTGCTCCTCAAGAGACCCAGTACTTC. It translates to CASSLAPGTAPQETQYF.

V and J are TRBV18 and TRBJ2-1; 12 positions match TRBD2. Trimming removed 6 bases from V and 7 bases from J; junction bases left unmatched: 10. The CDR3 length is 16 residues. The germline V gene has CDR1 KGHSH and CDR2 LQKENI. CDR3 residues: CASSPLAGGPVNEQFF. CDR3 in DNA: TGTGCCAGCTCGCCCCTAGCGGGAGGGCCGGTGAATGAGCAGTTCTTC.

The rearrangement links TRBV27 to TRBJ2-3; tentatively, D is TRBD2 (6 bases). Germline V lookup: CDR1 MNHEY, CDR2 SMNVEV (reference sequence). The CDR3 totals 11 residues. V was shortened by 4 bases and J by 11 bases, with 10 bases between the two germline ends. CDR3 protein: CASSSLEGQYF. The CDR3 DNA reads TGTGCCAGCAGTTCCCTGGAGGGGCAGTATTTT.

The table lists this clone with a few counts. The chain combines TRBV7-3 with TRBJ2-1; TRBD1 matches at 7 bases. J lost 4 bases, V lost 5 bases, and 8 bases had no gene match. Looked up from germline, CDR1 is SGHTA and CDR2 is FQGTGA. This CDR3 has 15 residues. The CDR3 spells CASSPDRVQYNEQFF. Written as DNA, the CDR3 is TGTGCCAGCAGCCCAGACAGGGTTCAATACAATGAGCAGTTCTTC.

This clone was counted a few times. The chain is built from TRBV9 and TRBJ2-1, with TRBD2 identical over 9 bases. The germline CDR1 and CDR2 sequences are SGDLS and YYNGEE. After removal of 4 bases from V and 9 bases from J, the junction contained 11 bases not matched to a gene. This CDR3 spans 15 amino acids. The CDR3 sequence is CASSPPGTSILEQFF. The CDR3, as DNA: TGTGCCAGCAGCCCCCCCGGGACTAGCATCCTTGAGCAGTTCTTC.

The J gene is TRBJ2-1, the V gene TRBV7-9; 8 nucleotides match TRBD1. The CDR3 is 15 residues long. From germline, CDR1 is SEHNR and CDR2 FQNEAQ (reference sequence). The V segment lost 0 bases and the J segment 8 bases; nucleotides outside the gene matches: 6. CDR3 bases: TGTGCCAGCAGCTTAGCTCGGACAGGGATGCATGAGCAGTTCTTC. Its translation is CASSLARTGMHEQFF.